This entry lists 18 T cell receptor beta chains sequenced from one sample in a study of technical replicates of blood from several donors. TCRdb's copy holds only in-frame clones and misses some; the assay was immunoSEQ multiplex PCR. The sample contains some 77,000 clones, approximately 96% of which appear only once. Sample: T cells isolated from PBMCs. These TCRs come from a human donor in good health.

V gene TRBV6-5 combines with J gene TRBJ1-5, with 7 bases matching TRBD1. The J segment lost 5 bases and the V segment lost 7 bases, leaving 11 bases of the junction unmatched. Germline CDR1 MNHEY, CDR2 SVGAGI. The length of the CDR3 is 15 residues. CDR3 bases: TGTGCCAGCATTCCCAGATGGGACAGTGATCAGCCCCAGCATTTT. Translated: CASIPRWDSDQPQHF.

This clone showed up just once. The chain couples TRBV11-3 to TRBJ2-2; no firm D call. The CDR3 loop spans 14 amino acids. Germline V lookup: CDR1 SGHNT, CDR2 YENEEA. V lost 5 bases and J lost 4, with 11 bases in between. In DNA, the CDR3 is TGTGCCAGCAGCCAGAAGAGGTTCACCGGGGAGCTGTTTTTT. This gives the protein CASSQKRFTGELFF.

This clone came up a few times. The chain's CDR3 is CASRTYEQYF. The CDR3 DNA follows: TGTGCCAGCAGGACTTACGAGCAGTACTTC. The chain links TRBV2 to TRBJ2-7; D gene ambiguous. The V end was cut by 6 bases, the J end by 4 bases, with 4 bases between. The germline V gene encodes CDR1 SNHLY and CDR2 FYNNEI. CDR3 length: 10 amino acids.

The CDR3 region is CASSLQGVGTGELFF. CDR3 nucleotides: TGTGCCAGCAGTTTACAGGGAGTAGGCACCGGGGAGCTGTTTTTT. The chain carries TRBV6-5 and TRBJ2-2, with D perhaps matching TRBD1 (6 bases). The germline CDR1 and CDR2 sequences are MNHEY and SVGAGI. This CDR3 comprises 15 residues. Deletions cut 4 bases from V and 4 bases from J, with 13 bases between.

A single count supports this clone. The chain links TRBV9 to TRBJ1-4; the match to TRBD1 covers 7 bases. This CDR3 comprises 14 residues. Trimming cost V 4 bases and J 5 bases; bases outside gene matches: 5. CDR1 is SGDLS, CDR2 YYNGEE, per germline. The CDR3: CASSLGQENEKLFF. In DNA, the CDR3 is TGTGCCAGCAGCCTTGGACAGGAAAATGAAAAACTGTTTTTT. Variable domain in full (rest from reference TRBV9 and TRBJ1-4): DSGVTQTPKHLITATGQRVTLRCSPRSGDLSVYWYQQSLDQGLQFLIQYYNGEERAKGNILERFSAQQFPDLHSELNLSSLELGDSALYFCASSLGQENEKLFFGSGTQLSVL.

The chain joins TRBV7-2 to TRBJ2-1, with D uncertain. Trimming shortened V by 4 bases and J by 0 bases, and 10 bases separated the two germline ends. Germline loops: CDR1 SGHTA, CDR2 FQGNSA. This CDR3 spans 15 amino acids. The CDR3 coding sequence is TGTGCCAGCAGCTCCACAGCAAGCTCCTACAATGAGCAGTTCTTC. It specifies CASSSTASSYNEQFF.

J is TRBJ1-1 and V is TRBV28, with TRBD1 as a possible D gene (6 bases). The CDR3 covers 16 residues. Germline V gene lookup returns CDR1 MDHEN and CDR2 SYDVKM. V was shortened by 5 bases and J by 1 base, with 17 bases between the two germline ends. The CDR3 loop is CASSLPLGRGNTEAFF. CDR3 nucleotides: TGTGCCAGCAGTCTTCCCTTAGGCAGGGGGAACACTGAAGCTTTCTTT.

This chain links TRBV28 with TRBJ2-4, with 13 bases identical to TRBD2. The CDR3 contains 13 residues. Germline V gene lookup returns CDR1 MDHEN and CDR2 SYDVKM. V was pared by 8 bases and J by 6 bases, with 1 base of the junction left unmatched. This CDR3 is CASRTSGRNIQYF. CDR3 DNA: TGTGCCAGCCGGACTAGCGGGAGAAACATTCAGTACTTC.

CDR3 region: CASSSGRSSGEQYF. For the CDR3, the DNA is TGTGCCAGCAGCTCCGGGAGATCGTCAGGCGAGCAGTACTTC. V usage is TRBV11-2 and J usage is TRBJ2-7, with D possibly TRBD2 on 6 matching bases. CDR1 is SGHAT and CDR2 is FQNNGV in the germline V gene. V lost 4 bases to trimming and J lost 6 bases, with 16 bases between them. CDR3 length equals 14 residues.

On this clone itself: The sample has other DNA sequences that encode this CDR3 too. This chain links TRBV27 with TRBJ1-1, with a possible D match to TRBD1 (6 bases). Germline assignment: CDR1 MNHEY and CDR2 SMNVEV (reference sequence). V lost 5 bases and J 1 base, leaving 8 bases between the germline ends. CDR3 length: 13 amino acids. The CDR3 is CASSLGGNTEAFF. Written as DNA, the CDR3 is TGTGCCAGCAGTCTAGGGGGGAACACTGAAGCTTTCTTT.

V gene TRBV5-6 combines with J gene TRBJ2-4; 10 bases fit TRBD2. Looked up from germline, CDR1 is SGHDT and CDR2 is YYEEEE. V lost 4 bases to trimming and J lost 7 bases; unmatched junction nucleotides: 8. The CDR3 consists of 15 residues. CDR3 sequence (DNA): TGTGCCAGCAGCCCCCTAGCGGGAGCAGGGAACATTCAGTACTTC. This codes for CASSPLAGAGNIQYF.

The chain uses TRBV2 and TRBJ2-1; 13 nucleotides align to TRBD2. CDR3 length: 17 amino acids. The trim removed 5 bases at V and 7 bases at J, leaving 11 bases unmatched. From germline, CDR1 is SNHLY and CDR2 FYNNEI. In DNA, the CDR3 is TGTGCCAGCAGTCCACTAGCGGGAGGGCCAATTCCGAATGAGCAGTTCTTC. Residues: CASSPLAGGPIPNEQFF. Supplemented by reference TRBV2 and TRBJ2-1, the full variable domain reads EPEVTQTPSHQVTQMGQEVILRCVPISNHLYFYWYRQILGQKVEFLVSFYNNEISEKSEIFDDQFSVERPDGSNFTLKIRSTKLEDSAMYFCASSPLAGGPIPNEQFFGPGTRLTVL.

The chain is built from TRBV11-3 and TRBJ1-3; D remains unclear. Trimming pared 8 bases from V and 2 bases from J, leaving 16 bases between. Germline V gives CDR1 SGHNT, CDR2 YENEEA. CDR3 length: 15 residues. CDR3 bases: TGTGCCAGCGCGGTTGGAGGCGGACCTGGAAACACCATATATTTT. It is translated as CASAVGGGPGNTIYF.

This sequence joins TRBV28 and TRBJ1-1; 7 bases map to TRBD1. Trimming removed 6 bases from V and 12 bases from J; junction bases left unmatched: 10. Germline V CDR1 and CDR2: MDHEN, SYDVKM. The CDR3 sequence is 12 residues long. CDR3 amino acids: CASRSIDRATFF. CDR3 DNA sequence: TGTGCCAGCAGATCTATAGACAGGGCAACTTTCTTT.

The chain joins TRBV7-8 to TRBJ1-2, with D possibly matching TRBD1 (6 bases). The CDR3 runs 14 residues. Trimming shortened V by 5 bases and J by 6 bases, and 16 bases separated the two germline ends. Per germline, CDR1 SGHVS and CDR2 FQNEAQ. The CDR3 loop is CASSPLTGPDGYTF. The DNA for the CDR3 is TGTGCCAGCAGCCCACTGACAGGACCAGATGGCTACACCTTC.

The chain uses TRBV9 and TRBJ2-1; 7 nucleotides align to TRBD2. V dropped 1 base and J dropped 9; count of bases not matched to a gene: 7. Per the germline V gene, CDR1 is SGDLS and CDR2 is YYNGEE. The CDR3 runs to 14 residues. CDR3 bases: TGTGCCAGCAGCGTAAGTTTAGCGGGTAGTGAGCAGTTCTTC. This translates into CASSVSLAGSEQFF.

CDR3 region: CAWSPGQGADTQYF. As DNA, the CDR3 is TGTGCCTGGAGTCCAGGACAGGGGGCAGATACGCAGTATTTT. The J gene is TRBJ2-3, the V gene TRBV30; TRBD1 matches at 10 bases. Germline V gene lookup returns CDR1 GTSNPN and CDR2 SVGIG (reference sequence). V lost 2 bases and J lost 4; bases outside the gene matches: 3. The CDR3 totals 14 residues.

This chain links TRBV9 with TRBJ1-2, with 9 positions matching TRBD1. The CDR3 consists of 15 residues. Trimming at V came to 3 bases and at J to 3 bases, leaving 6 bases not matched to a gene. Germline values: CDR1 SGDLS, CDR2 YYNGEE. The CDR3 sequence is CASSEGTGKDYGYTF. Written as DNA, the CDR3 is TGTGCCAGCAGCGAGGGGACAGGGAAGGACTATGGCTACACCTTC.